This T cell receptor (beta chain) was identified in a study of lung T cells in sarcoidosis with Löfgren's syndrome. TCRdb re-derived calls from the reads in MiXCR, one entry per CDR3 protein. The sample contains under 20,000 distinct CDR3 sequences, roughly 23% of which appear only once. Trimming cost V 8 bases and J 1 base, with 8 bases left between them. CDR1 MNHNS and CDR2 SASEGT come from the germline V gene. The CDR3 contains 12 residues. This clonotype counts as medium-sized. The chain is built from TRBV6-1 and TRBJ1-1; no clear D. The receptor was derived from a human donor with sarcoidosis (Löfgren's syndrome or another form), or a control subject (not recorded which). The material sequenced was CD4+ T cells from bronchoalveolar lavage. CDR3 protein: CASARRNTEAFF. CDR3 nucleotide sequence: TGTGCCAGCGCTCGGCGGAACACTGAAGCTTTCTTT.